The subject of this entry is one T cell receptor (beta chain). The antigen is not known. The germline CDR1 and CDR2 sequences are SGHRS and YFSETQ. V was shortened by 0 bases and J by 7 bases, with 10 bases between the two germline ends. This CDR3 has 14 residues. TCR beta rearrangements were amplified from peripheral blood genomic DNA. This sample was included in a study of T cell repertoires in aging, cancer and after chemotherapy. As for the study in general: The full dataset contained about 10 million TCR reads. Findings and limits, study-wide: Age-matched healthy donors had significantly more diverse, less clonal blood TCR repertoires than untreated cancer patients. Rebound thymic output was suggested by rising median generation probability during chemotherapy in each cancer cohort. In healthy donors, age-related TCR diversity loss mainly reflected lost richness.

TRB rearrangements spanning V, D and J were amplified using mixed TRB-A/B primers. Using its own MiXCR run on the multiplex PCR reads, TCRdb lists one record per CDR3 protein. This table has roughly 18,000 distinct CDR3 sequences, approximately 35% appearing once. The specimen was blood. The rearrangement uses TRBV5-1 and TRBJ1-4, with D unresolved. This receptor was identified in a human donor with a solid tumor. The CDR3 loop is CASSLETGAEKLFF. The DNA of the CDR3 is TGCGCCAGCAGCTTGGAAACCGGAGCTGAAAAACTGTTTTTT. The full variable domain, in which reference TRBV5-1 and TRBJ1-4 provide the parts outside the CDR3, is KAGVTQTPRYLIKTRGQQVTLSCSPISGHRSVSWYQQTPGQGLQFLFEYFSETQRNKGNFPGRFSGRQFSNSRSEMNVSTLELGDSALYLCASSLETGAEKLFFGSGTQLSVL.